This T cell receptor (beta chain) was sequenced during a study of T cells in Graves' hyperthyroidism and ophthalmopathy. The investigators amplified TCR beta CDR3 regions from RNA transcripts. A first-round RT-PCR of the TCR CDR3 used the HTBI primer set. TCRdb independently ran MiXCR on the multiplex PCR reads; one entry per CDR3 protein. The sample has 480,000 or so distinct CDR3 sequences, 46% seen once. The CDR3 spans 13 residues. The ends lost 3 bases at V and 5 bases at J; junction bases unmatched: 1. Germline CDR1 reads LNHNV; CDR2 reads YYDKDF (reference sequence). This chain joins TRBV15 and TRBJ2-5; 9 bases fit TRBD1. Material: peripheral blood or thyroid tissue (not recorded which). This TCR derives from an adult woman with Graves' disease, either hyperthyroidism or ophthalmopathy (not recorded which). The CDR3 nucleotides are TGTGCCACCAGCAGGGGGACAGGGGAGACCCAGTACTTC. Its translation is CATSRGTGETQYF.